Following are 7 T cell receptor beta chains from one sample sequenced in a study of OX40 agonist ivuxolimab in advanced cancers. Produced via immunoSEQ multiplex PCR; TCRdb's table is partial and in-frame only. The sample lists about 18,000 clones; 70% to 90% were seen once. The sample in question was CD4+ or CD8+ T cells sorted from blood, obtained in a trial of the OX40 agonist ivuxolimab. These receptors all stem from an adult with an advanced solid tumor such as melanoma, head and neck, liver or kidney cancer.

This clone has only a few counts. The genes are TRBV19 and TRBJ2-7; possibly TRBD1 for D (6 bases). Germline V gives CDR1 LNHDA, CDR2 SQIVND (reference sequence). V shed 5 bases and J shed 3 bases, with 14 bases lying between them. The CDR3 is 14 amino acids. The CDR3 region is CASSATTGDYEQYF. CDR3 DNA sequence: TGTGCCAGTAGTGCCACGACAGGAGACTACGAGCAGTACTTC.

The chain joins TRBV4-2 to TRBJ2-5, with D unresolved. This CDR3 has 17 amino acids. Germline CDR1 LGHNA, CDR2 YNFKEQ. Trimming stripped 1 base from V and 3 bases from J, with 18 bases between. CDR3 DNA: TGTGCCAGCAGCCAAGTGGCCCGTAGCCCCCAGGAAGAGACCCAGTACTTC. Its protein product is CASSQVARSPQEETQYF.

This clone counts as medium-sized. V is TRBV9 and J is TRBJ2-2; D is unresolved. The V end was cut by 3 bases, the J end by 13 bases, with 13 bases between. The CDR3 extends over 12 amino acids. Looked up from germline, CDR1 is SGDLS and CDR2 is YYNGEE. DNA of the CDR3: TGTGCCAGCAGCGGCGGACCGAATCTGCTGTTTTTT. This translates into CASSGGPNLLFF.

This clone occurred once. J is TRBJ2-7 and V is TRBV28; D is tentatively TRBD1 or TRBD2 (5 bases each). Trimming left V 5 bases short and J 4 bases short, with 15 bases between. This CDR3 has 14 residues. CDR1 and CDR2 (germline): MDHEN, SYDVKM. CDR3 region: CASSPGTVGYEQYF. The CDR3 DNA reads as TGTGCCAGCAGTCCCGGGACCGTGGGTTACGAGCAGTACTTC. Full variable domain (remainder filled in from reference TRBV28 and TRBJ2-7): DVKVTQSSRYLVKRTGEKVFLECVQDMDHENMFWYRQDPGLGLRLIYFSYDVKMKEKGDIPEGYSVSREKKERFSLILESASTNQTSMYLCASSPGTVGYEQYFGPGTRLTVT.

The chain employs TRBV14 and TRBJ2-7; 7 nucleotides match TRBD1. Trimming took 6 bases from V and 3 from J; bases not matched to a gene: 8. CDR1 and CDR2 from the germline V gene are SGHDN and FVKESK. This CDR3 spans 14 amino acids. The chain's CDR3 is CASSHPTGSYEQYF. CDR3 nucleotide sequence: TGTGCCAGCAGTCATCCGACAGGGAGCTACGAGCAGTACTTC.

This rearrangement joins TRBV28 to TRBJ1-4; D is perhaps TRBD1 (5 bases). Trimming left V 4 bases short and J 8 bases short, with 17 bases between. This CDR3 has 15 amino acids. Germline V gives CDR1 MDHEN, CDR2 SYDVKM. The CDR3 DNA reads as TGTGCCAGCAGTTCCGGACATACTTCGGGCGAAAAACTGTTTTTT. This codes for CASSSGHTSGEKLFF.

In its sample, this clone was seen a few times. V gene TRBV10-1 combines with J gene TRBJ1-4; D uncertain. The germline gives CDR1 WNHNN, CDR2 SYGVQD (reference sequence). The CDR3 consists of 11 residues. The V end lost 3 bases, the J end lost 8 bases, and 4 bases lay between the germline ends. CDR3: CASSDGEKLFF. CDR3 coding DNA: TGCGCCAGCAGTGATGGGGAAAAACTGTTTTTT.